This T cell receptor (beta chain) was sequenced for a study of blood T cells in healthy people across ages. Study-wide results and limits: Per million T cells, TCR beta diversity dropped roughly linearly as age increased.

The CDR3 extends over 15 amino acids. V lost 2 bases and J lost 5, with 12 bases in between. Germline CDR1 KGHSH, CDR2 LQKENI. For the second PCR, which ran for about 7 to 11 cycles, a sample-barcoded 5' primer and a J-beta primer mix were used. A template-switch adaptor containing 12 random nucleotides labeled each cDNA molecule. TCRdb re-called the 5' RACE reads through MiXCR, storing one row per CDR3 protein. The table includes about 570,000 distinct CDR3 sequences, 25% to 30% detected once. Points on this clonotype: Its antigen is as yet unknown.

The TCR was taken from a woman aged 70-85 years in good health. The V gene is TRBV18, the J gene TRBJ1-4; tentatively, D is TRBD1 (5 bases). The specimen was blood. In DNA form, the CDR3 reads TGTGCCAGCTCACCAGGGACGGATTTGAATGAAAAACTGTTTTTT. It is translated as CASSPGTDLNEKLFF.